These 9 T cell receptor beta chains originate from one sample sequenced in a study of OX40 agonist ivuxolimab in advanced cancers. The data were produced by immunoSEQ multiplex PCR, yet TCRdb's version contains in-frame clones alone and is incomplete. The profile shows some 15,000 clones, more than 85% of them singletons. Source: CD4+ or CD8+ T cells sorted from blood, taken in a trial of the OX40 agonist ivuxolimab. The receptors shown here come from an adult with an advanced solid tumor such as melanoma, head and neck, liver or kidney cancer.

The chain combines TRBV4-3 with TRBJ2-5, with D tentatively TRBD2 (5 bases). Germline V gene data show CDR1 as LGHNA and CDR2 as YSLEER. This CDR3 is built from 15 residues. V lost 0 bases and J 5 bases, leaving 13 bases between the germline ends. This CDR3 reads CASSQDGGAGETQYF. CDR3 coding DNA: TGCGCCAGCAGCCAAGACGGAGGAGCAGGCGAGACCCAGTACTTC.

This rearrangement joins TRBV7-9 to TRBJ2-2; the D gene could be TRBD1 or TRBD2 (5 bases each). The V end lost 5 bases, the J end lost 4 bases, and 17 bases lay between the germline ends. This CDR3 has 16 residues. Looked up from germline, CDR1 is SEHNR and CDR2 is FQNEAQ (reference sequence). This CDR3 is CASSPGTATLTGELFF. As DNA, the CDR3 is TGTGCCAGCAGCCCCGGGACGGCCACCCTCACCGGGGAGCTGTTTTTT.

The chain couples TRBV10-3 to TRBJ1-2; D might be TRBD1 (6 bases). With 0 bases removed from V and 7 bases from J, the gap between germline ends came to 9 bases. The CDR3 extends over 13 amino acids. Per germline, CDR1 ENHRY and CDR2 SYGVKD. CDR3 amino acids: CAISESGGGGYTF. The DNA for the CDR3 is TGTGCCATCAGTGAGTCAGGAGGGGGTGGCTACACCTTC.

J is TRBJ1-1 and V is TRBV6-6; D unclear. CDR3 length: 13 amino acids. Germline loops: CDR1 MNHNY, CDR2 SVGAGI (reference sequence). V dropped 6 bases and J dropped 8 bases, with 16 bases sitting between them. CDR3: CASSYDVAGEAFF. The CDR3 DNA is TGTGCCAGCAGCTACGACGTCGCAGGAGAAGCTTTCTTT.

The chain recombines TRBV9 with TRBJ2-7; 11 bases map to TRBD1. The CDR3 is 16 amino acids. In germline, CDR1 is SGDLS, CDR2 YYNGEE. Trimming took 3 bases from V and 5 from J; bases not matched to a gene: 10. The CDR3 DNA follows: TGTGCCAGCAGCGGCCCCGGGACAGGGGGGGCCGACGAGCAGTACTTC. Amino acids: CASSGPGTGGADEQYF.

This chain connects TRBV6-5 to TRBJ1-1; D gene ambiguous. With 0 bases removed from V and 1 base from J, the gap between germline ends came to 9 bases. The germline V gene has CDR1 MNHEY and CDR2 SVGAGI. There are 15 residues in the CDR3. The CDR3 is CASSYSLSGNTEAFF. CDR3 DNA sequence: TGTGCCAGCAGTTACTCATTGTCGGGGAACACTGAAGCTTTCTTT.

The chain joins TRBV7-2 to TRBJ2-5, with 15 bases matching TRBD2. V lost 5 bases to trimming and J lost 4 bases; unmatched junction nucleotides: 8. The CDR3 has 17 amino acids. Per the germline V gene, CDR1 is SGHTA and CDR2 is FQGNSA. CDR3 residues: CASSDGLAGGPGETQYF. DNA for the CDR3: TGTGCCAGCAGCGATGGACTAGCGGGGGGGCCGGGAGAGACCCAGTACTTC.

The rearrangement uses TRBV11-2 and TRBJ2-3, with D possibly matching TRBD2 (7 bases). Trimming took off 5 bases at V and 6 bases at J, with 18 bases between the two ends. Germline V gives CDR1 SGHAT, CDR2 FQNNGV. The CDR3 extends over 15 amino acids. This CDR3 is CASSEWGRERDTQYF. For the CDR3, the DNA is TGTGCCAGCAGCGAGTGGGGGCGGGAGCGGGATACGCAGTATTTT.

The gene calls are TRBV19 and TRBJ2-7; perhaps TRBD1 as D (6 bases). Germline V gene sequence: CDR1 LNHDA, CDR2 SQIVND (reference sequence). V lost 5 bases to trimming and J lost 0 bases, with 11 bases between them. CDR3 size: 14 residues. The CDR3 loop is CASSPLDSSYEQYF. The CDR3 bases are TGTGCCAGTAGTCCTCTGGACAGCTCCTACGAGCAGTACTTC.